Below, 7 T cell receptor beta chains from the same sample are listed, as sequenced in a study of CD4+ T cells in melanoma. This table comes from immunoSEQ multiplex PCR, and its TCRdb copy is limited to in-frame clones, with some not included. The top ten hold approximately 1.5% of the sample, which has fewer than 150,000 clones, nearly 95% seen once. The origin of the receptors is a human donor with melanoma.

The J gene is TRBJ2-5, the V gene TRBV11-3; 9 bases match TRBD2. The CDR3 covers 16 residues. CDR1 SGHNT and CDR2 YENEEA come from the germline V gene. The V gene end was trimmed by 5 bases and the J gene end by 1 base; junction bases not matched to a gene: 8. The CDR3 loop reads CASSPRGSGGQETQYF. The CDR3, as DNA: TGTGCCAGCAGCCCCCGGGGTAGCGGGGGCCAAGAGACCCAGTACTTC.

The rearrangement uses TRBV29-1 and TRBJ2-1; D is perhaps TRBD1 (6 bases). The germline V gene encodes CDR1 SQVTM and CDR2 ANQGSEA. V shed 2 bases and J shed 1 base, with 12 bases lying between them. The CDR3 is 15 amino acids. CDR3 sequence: CSVESGQLSYNEQFF. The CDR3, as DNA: TGCAGCGTTGAAAGTGGACAGTTGTCCTACAATGAGCAGTTCTTC.

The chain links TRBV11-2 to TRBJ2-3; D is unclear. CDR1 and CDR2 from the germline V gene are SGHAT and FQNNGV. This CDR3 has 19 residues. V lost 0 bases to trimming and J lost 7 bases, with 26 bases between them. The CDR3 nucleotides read TGTGCCAGCAGCTTAGATTCTAGGGCGGCATTCGTAAGGCGAAATACGCAGTATTTT. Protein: CASSLDSRAAFVRRNTQYF.

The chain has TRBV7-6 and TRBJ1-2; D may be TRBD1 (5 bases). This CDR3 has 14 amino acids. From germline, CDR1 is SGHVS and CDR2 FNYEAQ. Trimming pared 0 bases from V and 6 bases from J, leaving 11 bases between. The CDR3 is CASSLAEGTDGYTF. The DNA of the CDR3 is TGTGCCAGCAGCTTAGCTGAGGGGACGGATGGCTACACCTTC.

The CDR3 region is CAISLAGGGQATF. In DNA, the CDR3 is TGTGCCATCAGTCTCGCCGGCGGGGGGCAGGCTACCTTC. The chain recombines TRBV10-3 with TRBJ1-2; D is possibly TRBD1 (6 bases). The CDR3 sequence is 13 residues long. Germline CDR1 and CDR2: ENHRY and SYGVKD. V was trimmed by 5 bases and J by 14 bases, leaving 21 bases between them.

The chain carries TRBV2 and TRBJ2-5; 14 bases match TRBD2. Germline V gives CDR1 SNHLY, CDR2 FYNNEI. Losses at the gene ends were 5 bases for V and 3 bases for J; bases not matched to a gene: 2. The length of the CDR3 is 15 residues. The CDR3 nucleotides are TGTGCCAGCAGTCAGACTAGCGGGGGGGAAGAGACCCAGTACTTC. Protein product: CASSQTSGGEETQYF.

In DNA, the CDR3 is TGTGCCAGCAGACTGATAGGCTACGGTGGCTACACCTTC. It encodes CASRLIGYGGYTF. V usage is TRBV5-8 and J usage is TRBJ1-2; D gene unclear. V lost 5 bases and J 7 bases, leaving 15 bases between the germline ends. The CDR3 is 13 amino acids. Germline CDR1 is SGHTS and CDR2 is YDEGEE.